This T cell receptor (beta chain) came from a study of T cell changes during pregnancy in multiple sclerosis. The CDR3 loop spans 13 amino acids. V dropped 5 bases and J dropped 8; count of bases not matched to a gene: 4. The germline V gene encodes CDR1 SNHLY and CDR2 FYNNEI. Some clones are missing from TCRdb's copy, which holds only in-frame ones; the method was immunoSEQ multiplex PCR. The sample has 78,000 or so clones, roughly 94% seen once; the top ten hold around 3%. The rearrangement links TRBV2 to TRBJ2-1; 9 bases agree with TRBD1. The clonotype was recovered from a female donor with multiple sclerosis, enrolled in a pregnancy study. Source: peripheral blood, taken before pregnancy. The CDR3 nucleotides are TGTGCCAGCAGTCTCACAGGGGGCGATGAGCAGTTCTTC. Translating it yields CASSLTGGDEQFF.